This TCR beta chain comes out of a study of cytomegalovirus exposure and HLA in healthy donors. The overall study: Early released data had around 89 million unique TCRs, all coming from HLA-typed donors. General study findings and limits: The authors listed around 150 TCR beta chains as cytomegalovirus-associated. A prior analysis recorded that most TCR beta V segments were productive about 87% or about 30% of the time. Certain indistinguishable V segments, among them TRBV6-2 and TRBV6-3, were excluded.

As to this clone: Its cognate antigen is unknown.

Researchers ran the PCR with 60 Vbeta and 13 Jbeta primers. TCRdb keeps only in-frame clones here, not all; method: immunoSEQ multiplex PCR. Altogether fewer than 200,000 clones are present, about 90% being singletons, with the ten largest covering over 0.2%. The V end lost 6 bases, the J end lost 0 bases, and 15 bases lay between the germline ends. This CDR3 comprises 16 residues. The germline V gene has CDR1 SGHTA and CDR2 FQGNSA. This chain uses TRBV7-2 with TRBJ1-3; no clear D gene. This TCR was sampled from a girl less than two years old in good health and CMV-seronegative. Material for sequencing was PBMCs. Here the CDR3 DNA reads TGTGCCAGCAGTCCCCAGGTGCGCAGCTCTGGAAACACCATATATTTT. It encodes CASSPQVRSSGNTIYF.